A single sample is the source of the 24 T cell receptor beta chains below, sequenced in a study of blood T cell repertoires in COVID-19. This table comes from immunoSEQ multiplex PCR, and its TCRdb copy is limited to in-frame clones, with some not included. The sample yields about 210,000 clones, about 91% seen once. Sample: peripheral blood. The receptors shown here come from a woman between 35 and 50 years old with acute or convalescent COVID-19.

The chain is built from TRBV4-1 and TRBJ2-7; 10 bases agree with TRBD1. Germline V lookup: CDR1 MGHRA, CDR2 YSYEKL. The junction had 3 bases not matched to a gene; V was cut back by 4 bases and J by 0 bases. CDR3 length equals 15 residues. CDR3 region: CASSPGQGPSYEQYV. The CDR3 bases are TGCGCCAGCAGCCCGGGACAGGGGCCCTCCTACGAGCAGTACGTC.

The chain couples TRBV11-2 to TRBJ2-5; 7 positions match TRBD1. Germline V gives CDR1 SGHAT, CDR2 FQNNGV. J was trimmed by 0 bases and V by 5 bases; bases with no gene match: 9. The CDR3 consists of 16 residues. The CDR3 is CASSIGTATYQETQYF. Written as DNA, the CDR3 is TGTGCCAGCAGCATCGGGACAGCAACGTACCAAGAGACCCAGTACTTC.

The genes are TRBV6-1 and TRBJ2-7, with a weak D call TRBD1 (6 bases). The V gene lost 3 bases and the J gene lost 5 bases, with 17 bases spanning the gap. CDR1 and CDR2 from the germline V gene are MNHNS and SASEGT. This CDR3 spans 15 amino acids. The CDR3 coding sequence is TGTGCCAGCAGTGATACACAGGGACGCAGCGACGAGCAGTACGTC. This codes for CASSDTQGRSDEQYV.

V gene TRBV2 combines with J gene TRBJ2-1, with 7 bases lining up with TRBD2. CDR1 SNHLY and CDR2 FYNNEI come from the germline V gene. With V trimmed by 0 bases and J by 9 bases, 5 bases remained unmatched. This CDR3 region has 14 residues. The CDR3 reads CASSEAGAGREQFF. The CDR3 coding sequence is TGTGCCAGCAGTGAAGCCGGAGCGGGGCGTGAGCAGTTCTTC.

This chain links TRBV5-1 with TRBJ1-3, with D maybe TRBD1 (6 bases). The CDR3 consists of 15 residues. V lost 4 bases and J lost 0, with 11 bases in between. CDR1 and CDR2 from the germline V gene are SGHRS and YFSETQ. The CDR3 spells CASSPTGNSGNTIYF. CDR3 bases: TGCGCCAGCAGCCCGACAGGCAACTCTGGAAACACCATATATTTT.

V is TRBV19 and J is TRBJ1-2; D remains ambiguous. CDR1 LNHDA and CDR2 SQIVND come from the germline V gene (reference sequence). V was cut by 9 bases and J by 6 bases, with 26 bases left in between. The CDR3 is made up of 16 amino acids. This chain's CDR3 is CASSSWERGLADGYTF. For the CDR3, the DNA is TGTGCCAGCTCATCATGGGAGCGTGGCCTAGCGGATGGCTACACCTTC.

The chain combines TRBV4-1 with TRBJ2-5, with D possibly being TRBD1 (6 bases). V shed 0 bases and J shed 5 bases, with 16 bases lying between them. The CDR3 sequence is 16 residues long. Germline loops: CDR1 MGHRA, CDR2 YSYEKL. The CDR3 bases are TGCGCCAGCAGCCAAGATTTGGGGAACAGGGCTGAGACCCAGTACTTC. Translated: CASSQDLGNRAETQYF.

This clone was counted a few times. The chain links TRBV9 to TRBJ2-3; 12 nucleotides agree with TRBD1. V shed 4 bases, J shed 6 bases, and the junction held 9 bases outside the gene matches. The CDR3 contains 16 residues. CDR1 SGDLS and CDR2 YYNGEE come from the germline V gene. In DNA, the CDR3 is TGTGCCAGCAGCCCCTCCGGGACAGGGGGCTGGGATACGCAGTATTTT. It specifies CASSPSGTGGWDTQYF. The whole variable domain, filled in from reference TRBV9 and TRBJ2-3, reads DSGVTQTPKHLITATGQRVTLRCSPRSGDLSVYWYQQSLDQGLQFLIQYYNGEERAKGNILERFSAQQFPDLHSELNLSSLELGDSALYFCASSPSGTGGWDTQYFGPGTRLTVL.

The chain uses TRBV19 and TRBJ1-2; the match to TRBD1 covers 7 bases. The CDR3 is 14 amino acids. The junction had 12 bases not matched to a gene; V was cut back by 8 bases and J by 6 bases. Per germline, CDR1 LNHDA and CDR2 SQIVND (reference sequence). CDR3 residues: CASSGQVIGHGYTF. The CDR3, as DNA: TGTGCCAGTTCTGGACAGGTAATAGGACATGGCTACACCTTC. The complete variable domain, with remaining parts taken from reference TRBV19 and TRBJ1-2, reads DGGITQSPKYLFRKEGQNVTLSCEQNLNHDAMYWYRQDPGQGLRLIYYSQIVNDFQKGDIAEGYSVSREKKESFPLTVTSAQKNPTAFYLCASSGQVIGHGYTFGSGTRLTVV.

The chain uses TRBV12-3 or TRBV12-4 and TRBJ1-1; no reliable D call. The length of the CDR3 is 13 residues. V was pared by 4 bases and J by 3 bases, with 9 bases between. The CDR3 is CASSSTEYTEAFF. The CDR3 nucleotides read TGTGCCAGCAGTTCCACAGAGTACACTGAAGCTTTCTTT.

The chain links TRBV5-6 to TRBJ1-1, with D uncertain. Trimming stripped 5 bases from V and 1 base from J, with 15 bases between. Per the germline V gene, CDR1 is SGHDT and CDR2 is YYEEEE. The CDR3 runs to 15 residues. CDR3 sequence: CASSRGGNGNTEAFF. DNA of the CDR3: TGTGCCAGCAGTCGGGGAGGGAATGGGAACACTGAAGCTTTCTTT.

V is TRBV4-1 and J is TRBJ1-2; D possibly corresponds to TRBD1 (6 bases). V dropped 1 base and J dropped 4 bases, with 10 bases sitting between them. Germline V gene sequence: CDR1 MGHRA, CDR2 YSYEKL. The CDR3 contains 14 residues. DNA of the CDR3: TGCGCCAGCAGCCAAGCCCGGGGGGCCTATGGCTACACCTTC. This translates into CASSQARGAYGYTF.

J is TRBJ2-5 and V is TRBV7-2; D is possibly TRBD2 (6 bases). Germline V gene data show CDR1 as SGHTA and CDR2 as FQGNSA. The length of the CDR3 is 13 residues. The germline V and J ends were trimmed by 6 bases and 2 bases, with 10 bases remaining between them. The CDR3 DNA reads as TGTGCCAGCAGTTCCGGGACTCAAGAGACCCAGTACTTC. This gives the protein CASSSGTQETQYF.

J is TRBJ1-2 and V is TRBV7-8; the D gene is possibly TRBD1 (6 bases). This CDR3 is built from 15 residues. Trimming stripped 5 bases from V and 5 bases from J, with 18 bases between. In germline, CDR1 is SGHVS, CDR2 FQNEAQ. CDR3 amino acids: CASSLSFETGYGYTF. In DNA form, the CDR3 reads TGTGCCAGCAGCCTTAGCTTTGAGACAGGATATGGCTACACCTTC.

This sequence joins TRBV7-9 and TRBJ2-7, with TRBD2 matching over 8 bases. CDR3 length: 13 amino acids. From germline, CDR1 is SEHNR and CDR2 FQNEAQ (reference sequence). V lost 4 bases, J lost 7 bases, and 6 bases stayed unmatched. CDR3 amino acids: CASSSPGRAEQYV. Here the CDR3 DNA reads TGTGCCAGCAGCTCCCCCGGGAGGGCTGAGCAGTACGTC.

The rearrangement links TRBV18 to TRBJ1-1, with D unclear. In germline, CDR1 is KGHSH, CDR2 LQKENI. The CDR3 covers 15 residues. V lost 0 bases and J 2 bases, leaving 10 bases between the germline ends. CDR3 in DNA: TGTGCCAGCTCACCACCTCCACGCGGAAACACTGAAGCTTTCTTT. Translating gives CASSPPPRGNTEAFF.

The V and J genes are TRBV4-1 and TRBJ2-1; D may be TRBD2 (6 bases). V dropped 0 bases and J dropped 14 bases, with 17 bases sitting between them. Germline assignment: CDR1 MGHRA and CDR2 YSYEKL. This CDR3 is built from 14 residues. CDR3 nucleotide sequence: TGCGCCAGCAGCCAAGAGCGTGGAGGGAGGATTGAGTTCTTC. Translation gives CASSQERGGRIEFF.

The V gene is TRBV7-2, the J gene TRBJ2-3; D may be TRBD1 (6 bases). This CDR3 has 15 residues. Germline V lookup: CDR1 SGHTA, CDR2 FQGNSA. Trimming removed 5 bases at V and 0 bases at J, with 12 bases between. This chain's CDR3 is CASSPRQASTDTQYF. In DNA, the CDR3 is TGTGCCAGCAGCCCCCGACAGGCCAGCACAGATACGCAGTATTTT. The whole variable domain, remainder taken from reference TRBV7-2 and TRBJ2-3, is GAGVSQSPSNKVTEKGKDVELRCDPISGHTALYWYRQSLGQGLEFLIYFQGNSAPDKSGLPSDRFSAERTGGSVSTLTIQRTQQEDSAVYLCASSPRQASTDTQYFGPGTRLTVL.

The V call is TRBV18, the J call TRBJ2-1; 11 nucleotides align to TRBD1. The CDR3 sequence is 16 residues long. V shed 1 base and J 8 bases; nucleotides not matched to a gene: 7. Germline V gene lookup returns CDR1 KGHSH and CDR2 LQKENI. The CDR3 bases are TGTGCCAGCTCACCACAGGACAGGGGGCCGAGGCATGAGCAGTTCTTC. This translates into CASSPQDRGPRHEQFF.

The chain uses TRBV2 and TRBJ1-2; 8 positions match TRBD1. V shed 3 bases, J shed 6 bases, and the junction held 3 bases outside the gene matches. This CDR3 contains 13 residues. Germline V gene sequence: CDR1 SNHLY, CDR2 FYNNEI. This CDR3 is CASSDGTGHGYTF. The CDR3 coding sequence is TGTGCCAGCAGTGACGGGACAGGCCATGGCTACACCTTC.

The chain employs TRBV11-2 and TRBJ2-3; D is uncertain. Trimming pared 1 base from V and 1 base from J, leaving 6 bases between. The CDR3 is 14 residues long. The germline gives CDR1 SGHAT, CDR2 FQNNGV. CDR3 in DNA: TGTGCCAGCAGCTTAGTATCCGGCACAGATACGCAGTATTTT. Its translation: CASSLVSGTDTQYF.

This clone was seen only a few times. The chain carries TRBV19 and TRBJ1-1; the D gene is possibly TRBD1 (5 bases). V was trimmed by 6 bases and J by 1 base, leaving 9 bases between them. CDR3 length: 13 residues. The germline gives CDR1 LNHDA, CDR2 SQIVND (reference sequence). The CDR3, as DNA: TGTGCCAGTAGCCAAAGGGGGAACACTGAAGCTTTCTTT. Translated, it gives CASSQRGNTEAFF.

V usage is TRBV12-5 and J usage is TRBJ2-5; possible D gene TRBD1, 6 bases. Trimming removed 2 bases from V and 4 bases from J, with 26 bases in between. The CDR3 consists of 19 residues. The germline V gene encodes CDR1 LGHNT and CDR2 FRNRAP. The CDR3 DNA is TGTGCTAGTGGTTTGACCGGAGATGGGGGCCTACCAATCCGAGAGACCCAGTACTTC. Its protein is CASGLTGDGGLPIRETQYF.

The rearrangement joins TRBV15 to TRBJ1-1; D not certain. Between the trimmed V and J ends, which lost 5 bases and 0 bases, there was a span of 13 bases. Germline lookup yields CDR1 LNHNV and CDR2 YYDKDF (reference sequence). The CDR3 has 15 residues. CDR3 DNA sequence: TGTGCCACCAGCTTGGCCGGGATATTGAACACTGAAGCTTTCTTT. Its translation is CATSLAGILNTEAFF.